Shown below are 29 T cell receptor beta chains from a single sample sequenced in a study of T cell responses to AZD1222 COVID-19 vaccine. The data were produced by immunoSEQ multiplex PCR, yet TCRdb's version contains in-frame clones alone and is incomplete. The sample has 200,000 or so clones, approximately 95% seen once. This specimen was peripheral blood, taken 28 days after the second AZD1222 dose. The receptor set was obtained from an adult who received the AZD1222 COVID-19 vaccine.

The chain employs TRBV6-2 or TRBV6-3 and TRBJ1-1; D gene unclear. The CDR3 has 14 amino acids. The V and J ends lost 0 bases and 0 bases respectively, with 5 bases between them. The germline CDR1 and CDR2 sequences are MNHEY and SVGEGT. CDR3 region: CASSYSLMNTEAFF. CDR3 nucleotides: TGTGCCAGCAGTTACTCCTTGATGAACACTGAAGCTTTCTTT.

V gene TRBV19 combines with J gene TRBJ2-7, with TRBD1 as a possible D gene (6 bases). Between the trimmed V and J ends, which lost 8 bases and 3 bases, there was a span of 14 bases. Germline CDR1 is LNHDA and CDR2 is SQIVND (reference sequence). This CDR3 region has 13 residues. The CDR3 loop reads CASSRTDRYEQYF. The DNA of the CDR3 is TGTGCCAGTTCCAGGACAGACCGCTACGAGCAGTACTTC.

V gene TRBV18 combines with J gene TRBJ1-5; 9 nucleotides line up with TRBD1. V lost 0 bases, J lost 0 bases, and 6 bases stayed unmatched. The CDR3 is 18 residues long. The germline gives CDR1 KGHSH, CDR2 LQKENI. The DNA of the CDR3 is TGTGCCAGCTCACCACCGGGACAGGGATTCGGTAGCAATCAGCCCCAGCATTTT. Translated: CASSPPGQGFGSNQPQHF.

CDR3 protein: CASSLLGGQGGYTF. In DNA form, the CDR3 reads TGTGCCAGCAGCTTGTTGGGGGGGCAGGGAGGCTACACCTTC. The chain carries TRBV5-4 and TRBJ1-2, with D possibly matching TRBD1 (6 bases). The germline V and J ends were trimmed by 1 base and 8 bases, with 15 bases remaining between them. CDR3 size: 14 residues. The germline CDR1 and CDR2 sequences are SGHNT and YYREEE (reference sequence).

The V and J genes are TRBV7-2 and TRBJ2-5; D uncertain. CDR3 length: 16 residues. V gave up 5 bases and J gave up 4 bases, with 20 bases separating them. The germline CDR1 and CDR2 sequences are SGHTA and FQGNSA. In DNA, the CDR3 is TGTGCCAGCAGCCTTGGGTTTCCAAATTTAGGAGAGACCCAGTACTTC. It is translated as CASSLGFPNLGETQYF.

J is TRBJ1-2 and V is TRBV4-1; D might be TRBD1 (6 bases). There are 14 residues in the CDR3. CDR1 is MGHRA, CDR2 YSYEKL, per germline. V lost 2 bases and J 5 bases, leaving 12 bases between the germline ends. The CDR3 sequence is CASSQYRAGYGYTF. The CDR3 nucleotides read TGCGCCAGCAGCCAATACAGGGCAGGATATGGCTACACCTTC.

The chain carries TRBV9 and TRBJ1-1, with TRBD1 as a possible D gene (5 bases). CDR3 size: 16 residues. The V end lost 0 bases, the J end lost 5 bases, and 17 bases lay between the germline ends. The germline gives CDR1 SGDLS, CDR2 YYNGEE. The CDR3 bases are TGTGCCAGCAGCGTAGGCGGGTATGGGGGGTTGACTGAAGCTTTCTTT. Its protein is CASSVGGYGGLTEAFF.

The chain recombines TRBV14 with TRBJ1-1; D is possibly TRBD1 (5 bases). Trimming removed 1 base at V and 4 bases at J, with 19 bases between. Germline V gene sequence: CDR1 SGHDN, CDR2 FVKESK. The CDR3 has 17 amino acids. The CDR3 here is CASSQGGWGRLSTEAFF. The CDR3 nucleotides are TGTGCCAGCAGCCAAGGGGGGTGGGGAAGGTTGAGCACTGAAGCTTTCTTT.

This rearrangement joins TRBV5-1 to TRBJ1-1; a weak D match, TRBD1 (5 bases). This CDR3 has 15 amino acids. From germline, CDR1 is SGHRS and CDR2 YFSETQ. Trimming removed 4 bases from V and 1 base from J, with 14 bases in between. In DNA, the CDR3 is TGCGCCAGCAGCCCAAGACAGACCCAGAACACTGAAGCTTTCTTT. Residues: CASSPRQTQNTEAFF.

V and J are TRBV19 and TRBJ1-6, with D hard to call. Germline V lookup: CDR1 LNHDA, CDR2 SQIVND (reference sequence). This CDR3 is built from 15 residues. Trimming pared 3 bases from V and 6 bases from J, leaving 12 bases between. This CDR3 reads CASSMTTASNSPLHF. CDR3 DNA sequence: TGTGCCAGTAGTATGACCACCGCGAGTAATTCACCCCTCCACTTT.

The rearrangement links TRBV2 to TRBJ1-4; unclear D gene. Trimming took off 4 bases at V and 1 base at J, with 19 bases between the two ends. Germline CDR1 SNHLY, CDR2 FYNNEI. The CDR3 consists of 18 residues. For the CDR3, the DNA is TGTGCCAGCAGTGCCCCAGACACTCCAACAAGAACTAATGAAAAACTGTTTTTT. The encoded protein is CASSAPDTPTRTNEKLFF.

The J gene is TRBJ1-6, the V gene TRBV7-9; D might be TRBD1 (5 bases). Per germline, CDR1 SEHNR and CDR2 FQNEAQ (reference sequence). This CDR3 is 17 amino acids long. The ends were cut back, 6 bases at V and 0 bases at J, with 15 bases in the middle. The CDR3 nucleotides are TGTGCCAGCAGGGGGGGTGGAGCGAGCTCCTATAATTCACCCCTCCACTTT. Protein product: CASRGGGASSYNSPLHF.

This rearrangement joins TRBV5-1 to TRBJ1-1, with 9 bases identical to TRBD1. The V segment lost 4 bases and the J segment 5 bases; nucleotides outside the gene matches: 12. This CDR3 has 16 amino acids. CDR1 SGHRS and CDR2 YFSETQ come from the germline V gene. The CDR3 DNA is TGCGCCAGCAGCCCGGAAGCCTTAGGGACAGGGACTGAAGCTTTCTTT. It encodes CASSPEALGTGTEAFF.

For this clone: Within the sample, other DNA sequences also encode this same CDR3. V is TRBV27 and J is TRBJ2-5; D not certain. The ends were cut back, 1 base at V and 4 bases at J, with 7 bases in the middle. Germline CDR1 reads MNHEY; CDR2 reads SMNVEV (reference sequence). The CDR3 is made up of 13 amino acids. CDR3 DNA sequence: TGTGCCAGCAGTTTATTACCTCGAGAGACCCAGTACTTC. It yields the protein CASSLLPRETQYF.

The rearrangement joins TRBV12-5 to TRBJ2-1; TRBD2 agrees at 7 bases. The CDR3 contains 14 residues. Germline assignment: CDR1 LGHNT and CDR2 FRNRAP. The V segment lost 2 bases and the J segment 4 bases; nucleotides outside the gene matches: 2. CDR3 region: CASGLTGLYNEQFF. CDR3 nucleotides: TGTGCTAGTGGTTTGACGGGACTATACAATGAGCAGTTCTTC. The whole variable domain, remainder taken from reference TRBV12-5 and TRBJ2-1, is DARVTQTPRHKVTEMGQEVTMRCQPILGHNTVFWYRQTMMQGLELLAYFRNRAPLDDSGMPKDRFSAEMPDATLATLKIQPSEPRDSAVYFCASGLTGLYNEQFFGPGTRLTVL.

V gene TRBV2 combines with J gene TRBJ1-5; no clear D. The germline V gene encodes CDR1 SNHLY and CDR2 FYNNEI. V was shortened by 8 bases and J by 0 bases, with 11 bases between the two germline ends. The CDR3 covers 14 residues. CDR3 region: CASRLGNSNQPQHF. The DNA of the CDR3 is TGTGCCAGCCGCCTGGGGAATAGCAATCAGCCCCAGCATTTT.

This rearrangement joins TRBV4-1 to TRBJ1-6, with 7 bases identical to TRBD1. The CDR3 consists of 16 residues. Germline loops: CDR1 MGHRA, CDR2 YSYEKL. V dropped 1 base and J dropped 4; count of bases not matched to a gene: 4. The chain's CDR3 is CASSQGPGQYNSPLHF. The CDR3 region has the DNA TGCGCCAGCAGCCAAGGCCCGGGACAGTATAATTCACCCCTCCACTTT.

This chain uses TRBV5-6 with TRBJ2-7, with D perhaps matching TRBD2 (5 bases). V lost 5 bases to trimming and J lost 4 bases, with 19 bases between them. Germline V gene data show CDR1 as SGHDT and CDR2 as YYEEEE. This CDR3 contains 15 residues. This CDR3 reads CASRPDKGSWYEQYF. The CDR3 nucleotides are TGTGCCAGCAGACCCGACAAAGGGAGTTGGTACGAGCAGTACTTC.

The chain has TRBV18 and TRBJ1-5; D is unclear. V was trimmed by 4 bases and J by 0 bases, leaving 16 bases between them. CDR3 length: 17 residues. CDR1 KGHSH and CDR2 LQKENI come from the germline V gene. This CDR3 is CASSQLPQSYSNQPQHF. The CDR3 DNA reads as TGTGCCAGCTCACAGCTGCCCCAGTCTTATAGCAATCAGCCCCAGCATTTT.

The chain has TRBV18 and TRBJ1-1; the match to TRBD1 covers 11 bases. The germline CDR1 and CDR2 sequences are KGHSH and LQKENI. The CDR3 totals 16 residues. The V segment lost 4 bases and the J segment 3 bases; nucleotides outside the gene matches: 7. This CDR3 reads CASSRGQGAAYTEAFF. For the CDR3, the DNA is TGTGCCAGCTCACGAGGACAGGGGGCTGCTTACACTGAAGCTTTCTTT.

V and J are TRBV11-3 and TRBJ2-7, with D possibly matching TRBD1 (5 bases). Between the trimmed V and J ends, which lost 3 bases and 3 bases, there was a span of 9 bases. This CDR3 is 13 amino acids long. Germline CDR1 SGHNT, CDR2 YENEEA. The CDR3 coding sequence is TGTGCCAGCAGCTTGACAGCAGACTACGAGCAGTACTTC. This encodes CASSLTADYEQYF. Filled out from reference TRBV11-3 and TRBJ2-7, the complete variable domain reads EAGVVQSPRYKIIEKKQPVAFWCNPISGHNTLYWYLQNLGQGPELLIRYENEEAVDDSQLPKDRFSAERLKGVDSTLKIQPAELGDSAVYLCASSLTADYEQYFGPGTRLTVT.

The chain is built from TRBV27 and TRBJ2-7; D might be TRBD1 or TRBD2, each matching 5 bases. V was cut by 7 bases and J by 7 bases, with 14 bases left in between. In germline, CDR1 is MNHEY, CDR2 SMNVEV (reference sequence). This CDR3 has 12 amino acids. The CDR3 sequence: CASTGSWGEQYF. The CDR3 DNA reads as TGTGCCAGCACTGGGTCCTGGGGGGAGCAGTACTTC.

Note on this clone: One end of the junction fails to match germline, which may point to a read error. The V and J genes are TRBV5-1 and TRBJ2-5; a weak D match, TRBD1 (6 bases). The CDR3 is made up of 13 amino acids. Per germline, CDR1 SGHRS and CDR2 YFSETQ. The CDR3 region is CASSFGGQEAQYF. The CDR3 DNA reads as TGCGCCAGCAGCTTTGGGGGCCAAGAGGCCCAGTACTTC.

The chain combines TRBV5-1 with TRBJ2-2; 12 positions agree with TRBD2. This CDR3 has 15 amino acids. Germline CDR1 SGHRS, CDR2 YFSETQ. V lost 7 bases and J lost 6; bases outside the gene matches: 7. The CDR3 DNA sequence: TGCGCCAGCTCTAGCGGGGGGGCCCGTTCCGGGGAGCTGTTTTTT. Amino acids: CASSSGGARSGELFF.

This clone was counted a single time. V is TRBV2 and J is TRBJ1-4; no definite D call. CDR1 is SNHLY, CDR2 FYNNEI, per germline. Trimming stripped 8 bases from V and 0 bases from J, with 13 bases between. The CDR3 consists of 15 residues. CDR3 residues: CASRRRSATNEKLFF. CDR3 nucleotide sequence: TGTGCCAGCCGACGGAGGTCAGCAACTAATGAAAAACTGTTTTTT.

The chain links TRBV28 to TRBJ2-7; D unclear. This CDR3 comprises 11 residues. Germline V CDR1 and CDR2: MDHEN, SYDVKM. V gave up 5 bases and J gave up 4 bases, with 6 bases separating them. The CDR3 is CASSQRYEQYF. The CDR3 coding sequence is TGTGCCAGCAGTCAGAGATACGAGCAGTACTTC.

The chain links TRBV12-2 to TRBJ2-2. TRBV12-2 is a known pseudogene. The CDR3 has 15 residues. This CDR3 is CASQQSGAVTGELFF. The DNA of the CDR3 is TGTGCAAGTCAGCAGTCCGGGGCGGTTACCGGGGAGCTGTTTTTT.

This rearrangement joins TRBV7-3 to TRBJ2-3; the D gene is possibly TRBD2 (7 bases). V was shortened by 4 bases and J by 4 bases, with 12 bases between the two germline ends. The CDR3 is 14 residues long. CDR1 and CDR2 (germline): SGHTA, FQGTGA. CDR3 loop: CASSSGGGSDTQYF. The CDR3 nucleotides read TGTGCCAGCAGCTCGGGGGGCGGGTCAGATACGCAGTATTTT.

This clone was seen once. V is TRBV7-3 and J is TRBJ2-3; D remains ambiguous. Deletions cut 3 bases from V and 4 bases from J, with 5 bases between. Germline V gene sequence: CDR1 SGHTA, CDR2 FQGTGA. CDR3 length: 12 residues. CDR3 DNA sequence: TGTGCCAGCAGCTTTGGGTCAGATACGCAGTATTTT. It is translated as CASSFGSDTQYF.